This T cell receptor (beta chain) was recovered during a study of T cell changes during pregnancy in multiple sclerosis. V trimming: 0 bases; J trimming: 10 bases; junction bases outside the gene matches: 2. The CDR3 has 15 residues. Per germline, CDR1 MNHNY and CDR2 SVGAGI (reference sequence). TCRdb keeps only in-frame clones here, not all; method: immunoSEQ multiplex PCR. The data contain tens of thousands of clones, approximately 89% of them singletons. The sequence derives from a female donor in good health, enrolled as a control in a pregnancy study. The chain combines TRBV6-6 with TRBJ2-1; 14 positions agree with TRBD2. The sample consisted of CD4+ T cells from peripheral blood mononuclear cells, taken after pregnancy. CDR3 residues: CASSYSTSGRGEQFF. DNA of the CDR3: TGTGCCAGCAGTTACTCGACTAGCGGGAGGGGAGAGCAGTTCTTC.